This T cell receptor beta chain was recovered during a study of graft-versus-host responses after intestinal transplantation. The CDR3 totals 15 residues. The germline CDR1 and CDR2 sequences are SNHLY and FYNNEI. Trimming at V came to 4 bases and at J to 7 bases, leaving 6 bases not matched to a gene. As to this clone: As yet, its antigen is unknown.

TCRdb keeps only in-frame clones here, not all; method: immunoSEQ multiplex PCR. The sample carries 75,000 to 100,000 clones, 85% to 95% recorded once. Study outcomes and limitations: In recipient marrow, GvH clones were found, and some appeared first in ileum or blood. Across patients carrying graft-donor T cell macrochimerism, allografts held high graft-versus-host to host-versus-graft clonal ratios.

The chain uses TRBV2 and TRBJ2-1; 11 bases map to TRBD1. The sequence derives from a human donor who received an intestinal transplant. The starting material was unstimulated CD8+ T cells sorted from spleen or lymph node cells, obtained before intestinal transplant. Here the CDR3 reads CASSGDRGRLNEQFF. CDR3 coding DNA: TGTGCCAGCAGTGGGGACAGGGGGAGGCTAAATGAGCAGTTCTTC.